The 28 T cell receptor beta chains below all came from one sample that was sequenced in a study of CD8+CD57+ T cells in acquired aplastic anemia. CDR3 and TCR beta VDJ profiling relied on a genomic DNA template. One entry per CDR3 protein, called by TCRdb with MiXCR from the reads. The data contain fewer than 150,000 distinct CDR3 sequences, 48% of them singletons. Sequencing was done on a sample of sorted CD4+, CD8+, or CD8+CD57+ T cells (not recorded which) from PBMCs. These receptor sequences come from a human donor in good health, serving as a control.

This clonotype is a singleton in its sample. The chain has TRBV29-1 and TRBJ1-5; 9 bases match TRBD1. Germline CDR1 and CDR2: SQVTM and ANQGSEA. The V and J ends lost 2 bases and 7 bases, in that order; junction bases with no gene match: 3. The CDR3 spans 13 residues. CDR3 sequence (DNA): TGCAGCGTTGAAACAGGGGGCTGGCAGCCCCAGCATTTT. Encoded protein: CSVETGGWQPQHF.

The chain recombines TRBV7-9 with TRBJ1-5, with 7 bases identical to TRBD1. There are 14 residues in the CDR3. After removal of 4 bases from V and 5 bases from J, the junction contained 5 bases not matched to a gene. Looked up from germline, CDR1 is SEHNR and CDR2 is FQNEAQ (reference sequence). CDR3 loop: CASSSGTVDQPQHF. CDR3 in DNA: TGTGCCAGCAGCTCGGGGACAGTAGATCAGCCCCAGCATTTT.

V gene TRBV5-1 combines with J gene TRBJ1-1; perhaps TRBD1 as D (6 bases). V was trimmed by 3 bases and J by 1 base, leaving 10 bases between them. CDR3 length: 14 amino acids. Germline V gives CDR1 SGHRS, CDR2 YFSETQ. The CDR3 loop is CASSSRGGNTEAFF. In DNA form, the CDR3 reads TGCGCCAGCAGCTCCAGGGGCGGGAACACTGAAGCTTTCTTT.

V and J are TRBV10-3 and TRBJ2-1, with D possibly TRBD2 on 6 matching bases. Per the germline V gene, CDR1 is ENHRY and CDR2 is SYGVKD. The CDR3 totals 15 residues. V was cut by 3 bases and J by 8 bases, with 17 bases left in between. The CDR3 sequence: CAISDLSGGVDEQFF. In DNA, the CDR3 is TGTGCCATCAGTGACCTTAGCGGCGGGGTCGATGAGCAGTTCTTC.

The chain recombines TRBV19 with TRBJ1-6; no clear D gene. Germline V lookup: CDR1 LNHDA, CDR2 SQIVND (reference sequence). Trimming took 6 bases from V and 5 from J, leaving 2 bases between them. The CDR3 has 11 amino acids. Here the CDR3 DNA reads TGTGCCAGTAGCCATAATTCACCCCTCCACTTT. Translated: CASSHNSPLHF.

This clonotype occurred many times. The chain employs TRBV7-7 and TRBJ2-5; 7 positions agree with TRBD2. V shed 2 bases and J 4 bases; nucleotides not matched to a gene: 7. The CDR3 contains 15 residues. CDR1 is SSHAT and CDR2 is FNYEAQ in the germline V gene (reference sequence). In DNA, the CDR3 is TGTGCCAGCAGCTTACTTGGCGGGGGTATAGAGACCCAGTACTTC. Protein sequence: CASSLLGGGIETQYF.

The V call is TRBV10-3, the J call TRBJ2-5, with a possible D match to TRBD2 (7 bases). The CDR3 consists of 16 residues. Trimming removed 10 bases from V and 1 base from J, with 22 bases in between. Germline CDR1 is ENHRY and CDR2 is SYGVKD. The CDR3 here is CASSRRGGIAQETQYF. CDR3 in DNA: TGTGCCAGCAGCCGCCGCGGGGGCATAGCCCAAGAGACCCAGTACTTC.

The rearrangement uses TRBV11-1 and TRBJ2-3, with 10 nucleotides matching TRBD1. CDR1 SGHAT and CDR2 FQDESV come from the germline V gene (reference sequence). Trimming cost V 1 base and J 1 base; bases outside gene matches: 2. The CDR3 has 16 amino acids. Written as DNA, the CDR3 is TGTGCCAGCAGCTTAGGGACAGGGGGTGGCACAGATACGCAGTATTTT. Protein: CASSLGTGGGTDTQYF.

At least ten counts were recorded for this clonotype. The gene calls are TRBV20-1 and TRBJ2-7; no definite D call. The CDR3 runs 14 residues. V gave up 6 bases and J gave up 1 base, with 16 bases separating them. Per germline, CDR1 DFQATT and CDR2 SNEGSKA (reference sequence). The CDR3 sequence is CSAPPPGRSYEQYF. The CDR3 region has the DNA TGCAGTGCCCCTCCTCCTGGAAGGTCCTACGAGCAGTACTTC.

This chain uses TRBV12-3 or TRBV12-4 with TRBJ1-3; D is uncertain. This CDR3 comprises 15 residues. V was clipped by 1 base and J by 2 bases, with 9 bases between them. CDR3 in amino acids: CASSLDSLTGNTIYF. DNA of the CDR3: TGTGCCAGCAGTTTAGACTCTTTGACTGGAAACACCATATATTTT.

This chain links TRBV20-1 with TRBJ2-3; D unclear. V gave up 3 bases and J gave up 2 bases, with 6 bases separating them. The CDR3 consists of 12 residues. Germline CDR1 reads DFQATT; CDR2 reads SNEGSKA (reference sequence). In DNA form, the CDR3 reads TGCAGTGCTAGTGGCTCCACAGATACGCAGTATTTT. This encodes CSASGSTDTQYF.

This clonotype was recorded at least ten times. J is TRBJ2-7 and V is TRBV7-2; 10 bases agree with TRBD1. Germline V CDR1 and CDR2: SGHTA, FQGNSA. The CDR3 loop spans 14 amino acids. The J segment lost 4 bases and the V segment lost 5 bases, leaving 5 bases of the junction unmatched. The CDR3 region is CASSREGQGYEQYF. The CDR3 nucleotides are TGTGCCAGCAGCCGTGAGGGACAGGGGTACGAGCAGTACTTC.

The CDR3 spells CASSWRQENEKLFF. DNA of the CDR3: TGTGCCAGCAGCTGGCGGCAGGAAAATGAAAAACTGTTTTTT. This rearrangement joins TRBV7-3 to TRBJ1-4; D is unresolved. Trimming removed 4 bases at V and 5 bases at J, with 11 bases between. Germline CDR1 SGHTA, CDR2 FQGTGA. The CDR3 sequence is 14 residues long.

This chain uses TRBV19 with TRBJ2-7; tentative D call: TRBD2 (6 bases). In germline, CDR1 is LNHDA, CDR2 SQIVND (reference sequence). There are 15 residues in the CDR3. Between the trimmed V and J ends, which lost 3 bases and 0 bases, there was a span of 12 bases. The CDR3 region is CASSIVAGNSYEQYV. The CDR3 DNA is TGTGCCAGTAGTATCGTTGCGGGGAACTCCTACGAGCAGTACGTC.

The chain recombines TRBV29-1 with TRBJ2-7; 7 nucleotides match TRBD2. This CDR3 region has 14 residues. Germline lookup yields CDR1 SQVTM and CDR2 ANQGSEA. The ends lost 6 bases at V and 0 bases at J; junction bases unmatched: 8. The DNA of the CDR3 is TGCAGCGTCGCCGGGACTACCAGCTCCTACGAGCAGTACTTC. It translates to CSVAGTTSSYEQYF.

This clonotype was seen ten or more times. The genes are TRBV3-1 and TRBJ1-5; a possible D gene is TRBD1 (6 bases). Looked up from germline, CDR1 is LGHDT and CDR2 is YNNKEL (reference sequence). The V and J ends lost 3 bases and 4 bases respectively, with 13 bases between them. CDR3 size: 15 residues. This CDR3 reads CASSQAGTTNQPQHF. The DNA of the CDR3 is TGTGCCAGCAGCCAGGCCGGGACAACAAATCAGCCCCAGCATTTT. The full variable domain, its missing parts supplied by reference TRBV3-1 and TRBJ1-5, is DTAVSQTPKYLVTQMGNDKSIKCEQNLGHDTMYWYKQDSKKFLKIMFSYNNKELIINETVPNRFSPKSPDKAHLNLHINSLELGDSAVYFCASSQAGTTNQPQHFGDGTRLSIL.

The chain recombines TRBV20-1 with TRBJ1-1; 9 positions agree with TRBD1. Germline CDR1 DFQATT, CDR2 SNEGSKA (reference sequence). V lost 0 bases, J lost 5 bases, and 4 bases stayed unmatched. The CDR3 length is 14 residues. CDR3 nucleotide sequence: TGCAGTGCTAGAGAAGGGACAGGGTATACTGAAGCTTTCTTT. Its translation is CSAREGTGYTEAFF.

This chain links TRBV9 with TRBJ1-6; D is perhaps TRBD1 (5 bases). CDR1 is SGDLS and CDR2 is YYNGEE in the germline V gene. V shed 2 bases and J shed 3 bases, with 9 bases lying between them. This CDR3 has 15 amino acids. In DNA, the CDR3 is TGTGCCAGCAGCGTCGACAGCGACTATAATTCACCCCTCCACTTT. The encoded protein is CASSVDSDYNSPLHF.

There are many counts of this clonotype. The J gene is TRBJ1-3, the V gene TRBV3-1; 8 bases fit TRBD1. The ends lost 5 bases at V and 0 bases at J; junction bases unmatched: 6. The CDR3 loop spans 16 amino acids. Germline assignment: CDR1 LGHDT and CDR2 YNNKEL (reference sequence). The CDR3, as DNA: TGTGCCAGCAGCGGAACAGGGGGATTCTCTGGAAACACCATATATTTT. The encoded protein is CASSGTGGFSGNTIYF.

This clonotype has a single count. Lacking the conserved final phenylalanine or tryptophan, this CDR3 likely reflects a read error. The V gene is TRBV7-2, the J gene TRBJ1-5, with D perhaps TRBD1 (5 bases). The CDR3 is 14 amino acids. V lost 2 bases and J lost 6, with 11 bases in between. Germline lookup yields CDR1 SGHTA and CDR2 FQGNSA. For the CDR3, the DNA is TGTGCCAGCAGCTTATCGGCGAGGGGTCAGCCCCAGCATCTT. This translates into CASSLSARGQPQHL.

A note on this clonotype: At one end, the junction sequence differs from germline, possibly due to a read error. The chain joins TRBV10-3 to TRBJ2-1; 9 bases are a match to TRBD2. Germline CDR1 ENHRY, CDR2 SYGVKD. This CDR3 comprises 15 residues. CDR3 nucleotides: TGTGCCACCAGTCGGGGCGGGGGGGGCCTGGATGAGCAGTTCTTC. Protein sequence: CATSRGGGGLDEQFF.

This clonotype was recorded a few times. The chain has TRBV12-3 or TRBV12-4 and TRBJ2-1; possibly TRBD1 for D (8 bases). The CDR3 sequence is 16 residues long. Trimming left V 6 bases short and J 1 base short, with 16 bases between. The CDR3, as DNA: TGTGCCAGCAGAAGGAACAGGGGGGGATCCTACAATGAGCAGTTCTTC. Translated, it gives CASRRNRGGSYNEQFF.

At least ten counts were recorded for this clonotype. The chain carries TRBV15 and TRBJ2-6; 10 bases are a match to TRBD1. This CDR3 has 18 amino acids. Trimming took 0 bases from V and 2 from J; bases not matched to a gene: 4. In germline, CDR1 is LNHNV, CDR2 YYDKDF (reference sequence). The CDR3 DNA reads as TGTGCCACCAGCAGAGAGGGGACAGGGGTTGCTGGGGCCAACGTCCTGACTTTC. Its translation: CATSREGTGVAGANVLTF.

The rearrangement joins TRBV29-1 to TRBJ2-6; the D is unclear. This CDR3 is 12 amino acids long. Trimming shortened V by 4 bases and J by 4 bases, and 5 bases separated the two germline ends. Germline V gene data show CDR1 as SQVTM and CDR2 as ANQGSEA. The CDR3 loop reads CSVGGGANVLTF. DNA of the CDR3: TGCAGCGTTGGGGGAGGGGCCAACGTCCTGACTTTC.

This clonotype came up a few times. The rearrangement joins TRBV29-1 to TRBJ2-1; 7 positions agree with TRBD1. Trimming at V came to 6 bases and at J to 2 bases, leaving 1 base not matched to a gene. The CDR3 runs 12 residues. Germline lookup yields CDR1 SQVTM and CDR2 ANQGSEA. The CDR3 here is CSVGQTYNEQFF. The CDR3 region has the DNA TGCAGCGTGGGACAGACCTACAATGAGCAGTTCTTC.

The chain links TRBV20-1 to TRBJ2-1, with D possibly being TRBD2 (5 bases). Between the trimmed V and J ends, which lost 6 bases and 3 bases, there was a span of 24 bases. Per germline, CDR1 DFQATT and CDR2 SNEGSKA (reference sequence). The CDR3 extends over 17 amino acids. CDR3 loop: CSADPEFGLNIYNEQFF. The CDR3 coding sequence is TGCAGTGCCGACCCTGAATTCGGACTCAACATCTACAATGAGCAGTTCTTC.

Turning to this clonotype: This may stem from a read error, because a much larger clone lies one nucleotide away. The chain joins TRBV11-2 to TRBJ2-2; TRBD2 aligns across 10 bases. The CDR3 is 17 residues long. Germline CDR1 SGHAT, CDR2 FQNNGV. In nucleotides, the CDR3 is TGTGCCAGCAGCGCACAGCGGGGGGGCCTGGGGGCCGGGGAGCTGGTTTTT. Translated, it gives CASSAQRGGLGAGELVF.

This clonotype was seen ten or more times. The V call is TRBV19, the J call TRBJ2-3; tentatively, D is TRBD2 (6 bases). V gave up 7 bases and J gave up 8 bases, with 22 bases separating them. Germline values: CDR1 LNHDA, CDR2 SQIVND (reference sequence). The length of the CDR3 is 15 residues. The chain's CDR3 is CASTDVSLRRGTQYF. The CDR3 DNA is TGTGCCAGTACCGACGTATCCCTCCGGCGGGGTACGCAGTATTTT.